Listed below are T cell receptor beta chains from one sample, sequenced in a study of T cell responses to AZD1222 COVID-19 vaccine. Clones were sequenced by immunoSEQ multiplex PCR, and TCRdb holds only the in-frame ones, with some missing. The sample lists fewer than 80,000 clones, 88% occurring once. This specimen consisted of peripheral blood, obtained 28 days after the second dose of the MenACWY control vaccine. These receptors came from an adult who received the MenACWY meningococcal vaccine as a control. The CDR3 runs from the conserved cysteine through the conserved F or W. The D gene is left open where the match is weak. A clone size is listed for some rows: how often the clone was seen (once, few, many), or a class if it is expanded.

TRBV27	TRBJ2-5	-	-	TGTGCCAGCAGTCTCCGGCCTCACACTGGTCCAGAGACCCAGTACTTC	CASSLRPHTGPETQYF
TRBV28	TRBJ2-7	-	-	TGTGCCAGCAGCCGAGGACGGACCTACGAGCAGTACTTC	CASSRGRTYEQYF
TRBV5-6	TRBJ2-7	-	TRBD1	TGTGCCAGCAGCTATAGGACAGGGGGTAGTAACGAGCAGTACTTC	CASSYRTGGSNEQYF
TRBV9	TRBJ2-2	-	-	TGTGCCAGCAGCGTAGGTCAGGTCGGGGAGCTGTTTTTT	CASSVGQVGELFF
TRBV19	TRBJ1-2	-	-	TGTGCCAGTAGCCCCAGAGGGGTCTACTATGGCTACACCTTC	CASSPRGVYYGYTF
TRBV7-2	TRBJ2-1	-	-	TGTGCCAGCAGCTTAAGGCAGGGGACCTACAATGAGCAGTTCTTC	CASSLRQGTYNEQFF
TRBV19	TRBJ1-3	-	-	TGTGCCAGTAGTAGCTCCGGGACAATCTCTGGAAACACCATATATTTT	CASSSSGTISGNTIYF
TRBV14	TRBJ2-1	once	TRBD1	TGTGCCAGCAGCCCCCACCTGGGACAGGGGGCCCCTGACCCGTACAATGAGCAGTTCTTC	CASSPHLGQGAPDPYNEQFF
TRBV5-1	TRBJ1-4	-	-	TGCGCCAGCAACCAAGGAGACGCCGCAACTAATGAAAAACTGTTTTTT	CASNQGDAATNEKLFF
TRBV28	TRBJ2-2	-	-	TGTGCCAGCAGTTTATTACAGGGTATGGCCGGGGAGCTGTTTTTT	CASSLLQGMAGELFF
TRBV28	TRBJ2-2	-	TRBD2	TGTGCCAGCAGTTTCGCTAGCGGGGGCACCGGGGAGCTGTTTTTT	CASSFASGGTGELFF
TRBV4-1	TRBJ2-3	-	TRBD2	TGCGCCAGCAGCCAAGGAGACCTAGCGGGGGTCACAGATACGCAGTATTTT	CASSQGDLAGVTDTQYF
TRBV28	TRBJ1-5	-	TRBD1	TGTGCCAGCAGTTTGTCGCAGGGGGCCGGTCAGCCCCAGCATTTT	CASSLSQGAGQPQHF
TRBV19	TRBJ1-1	-	-	TGTGCCAGTAGATGGACGAACACTGAAGCTTTCTTT	CASRWTNTEAFF
TRBV4-1	TRBJ1-3	-	TRBD1	TGCGCCAGCAGCCAAGTGGGGACAGCGAGCTCTGGAAACACCATATATTTT	CASSQVGTASSGNTIYF
TRBV6-4	TRBJ1-2	-	TRBD1	TGTGCCAGCAGTGAATTCCAGGGGGCGGTTGGCTACACCTTC	CASSEFQGAVGYTF
TRBV19	TRBJ2-7	-	-	TGTGCCTCCTCTACCCTGGGGAATTGGTACGAGCAGTACTTC	CASSTLGNWYEQYF
TRBV28	TRBJ1-5	-	-	TGTGCCAGCAGTTTACCCAGGGCCAGTGGGCAGCCCCAGCATTTT	CASSLPRASGQPQHF
TRBV6-5	TRBJ2-1	-	TRBD2	TGTGCCAGCATCGGACTAGCGGGGCCTTACAATGAGCAGTTCTTC	CASIGLAGPYNEQFF
TRBV6-5	TRBJ2-7	few	-	TGTGCCAGCACCAAGGGGGGGGACGGCCGCTACGAGCAGTACTTC	CASTKGGDGRYEQYF
TRBV7-9	TRBJ1-2	-	-	TGTGCCAGCAGCTTAGCGATGGCCAACTATGGCTACACCTTC	CASSLAMANYGYTF
TRBV10-3	TRBJ2-5	-	-	TGTGCCATCGGCGGTGAGGAAGAGACCCAGTACTTC	CAIGGEEETQYF
TRBV3-1/TRBV3-2	TRBJ1-3	-	-	TGTGCCAGCAGCCAAGAATCCGTCTCTGGAAACACCATATATTTT	CASSQESVSGNTIYF
TRBV6-6	TRBJ2-3	-	TRBD2	TGTGCCAGCAGAAAGCGGGGGGCCATTTCGGATACGCAGTATTTT	CASRKRGAISDTQYF
TRBV7-8	TRBJ2-1	-	TRBD2	TGTGCCAGCAGCTTAGATAGCGGGGGGGCCCAATACACGAACTACAATGAGCAGTTCTTC	CASSLDSGGAQYTNYNEQFF
TRBV2	TRBJ2-3	-	-	TGTGCCAGCAGGCCTGGGACAAGCAGACAAGATACGCAGTATTTT	CASRPGTSRQDTQYF
TRBV19	TRBJ2-6	-	-	TGTGCCAGTAGTACCCAGGGGTCTGGGGCCAACGTCCTGACTTTC	CASSTQGSGANVLTF
TRBV5-4	TRBJ2-5	few	-	TGTGCCAGCAACCCGGGCGGGGGCCGTAAAGAGACCCAGTACTTC	CASNPGGGRKETQYF
TRBV11-3	TRBJ2-5	-	-	TGTGCCAGCAGCTCTCGCGAATTGGGAAAGACCCAGTACTTC	CASSSRELGKTQYF
TRBV12-5	TRBJ2-1	-	-	TGTGCTAGTGGTATCAGGGATGAGCAGTTCTTC	CASGIRDEQFF
TRBV6-5	TRBJ2-7	-	TRBD1	TGTGCCAGCAGAACACCGGGACAGGGGATCTACGAGCAGTACTTC	CASRTPGQGIYEQYF
TRBV9	TRBJ2-3	once	TRBD1	TGTGCCAGCAGTAAGGACAGGTGGTCAGATACGCAGTATTTT	CASSKDRWSDTQYF
TRBV28	TRBJ2-1	-	-	TGTGCCAGCAGCCATACAGGGAGCTCCTACAATGAGCAGTTCTTC	CASSHTGSSYNEQFF
TRBV5-4	TRBJ2-5	-	-	TGTGCCAGCAGCTTGGGTAGAGAGACCCAGTACTTC	CASSLGRETQYF
TRBV5-4	TRBJ1-1	-	TRBD1	TGTGCCAGCAGCTTAGCCGGACAGGGAGACGCTGAAGCTTTCTTT	CASSLAGQGDAEAFF
TRBV7-2	TRBJ2-3	-	-	TGTGCCAGCAGCTATGGGCGGGGAGGAGATACGCAGTATTTT	CASSYGRGGDTQYF
TRBV7-2	TRBJ2-4	-	TRBD2	TGTGCCAGCAGCCCGACTAGCGGGGAGGCCATTCAGTACTTC	CASSPTSGEAIQYF
TRBV9	TRBJ1-6	-	-	TGTGCCAGCAGCTTTCGACCGAGAAAGGATTCACCCCTCCACTTT	CASSFRPRKDSPLHF
TRBV24-1	TRBJ2-3	-	-	TGTGCCACCAGTGATTTTGAAACAGGATTCACAGATACGCAGTATTTT	CATSDFETGFTDTQYF
TRBV6-5	TRBJ1-1	-	-	TGTGCCAGCAGGCCGGATCCCCTGAACACTGAAGCTTTCTTT	CASRPDPLNTEAFF
TRBV19	TRBJ1-5	once	-	TGTGCCAGTAGTACCGGGACCGCTTCAACTTATAGCAATCAGCCCCAGCATTTT	CASSTGTASTYSNQPQHF
TRBV19	TRBJ2-2	-	-	TGTGCCAGTACGGCGCGGGGCTTCAACACCGGGGAGCTGTTTTTT	CASTARGFNTGELFF
TRBV27	TRBJ1-6	-	-	TGTGCCAGCAGTTTGACGGGGGACTGGTCACCCCTCCACTTT	CASSLTGDWSPLHF
TRBV6-5	TRBJ1-5	-	-	TGTGCCAGCAGGGTAGGGGAACAGGGTAATCAGCCCCAGCATTTT	CASRVGEQGNQPQHF
TRBV6-5	TRBJ2-4	-	-	TGTGCCAGCAGTTCGGACCGCGTGTTGGCCAAAAACATTCAGTACTTC	CASSSDRVLAKNIQYF
TRBV4-1	TRBJ1-1	-	-	TGCGCCAGCAGCCAAGAGGATACGGGTAGGGTCGGAATGAACACTGAAGCTTTCTTT	CASSQEDTGRVGMNTEAFF
TRBV9	TRBJ2-5	-	-	TGTGCCAGCAGCCTAGGTAGGGCAGAGACCCAGTACTTC	CASSLGRAETQYF